This TCR beta chain came from a study of regulatory T cells in long-lasting Graves disease. The wider study: Antithyroid drug exposure in newly diagnosed Graves' patients had lasted under 3 months. General study points: Thyroid tissue went unexamined; only peripheral blood was analyzed.

This CDR3 region has 12 residues. Germline V lookup: CDR1 GTSNPN, CDR2 SVGIG (reference sequence). The V and J ends lost 4 bases and 6 bases respectively, with 7 bases between them. Ten or more counts support this clonotype. Antigen unknown. The time point is: newly diagnosed GD, antithyroid drugs for less than 3 months. From PBMCs, RNA was extracted and then used to make the TCR library. Recruitment took place at an endocrinology department in Xi'an, China. In building TCR beta libraries, iRepertoire HTBI primers were used together with Arm-PCR of CDR3 regions. One entry per CDR3 protein, called by TCRdb with MiXCR from the multiplex PCR reads. The table includes approximately 350,000 distinct CDR3 sequences, around 16% detected once. The same sample was also studied in work on T cells in Graves' hyperthyroidism and ophthalmopathy. As reported in that work: Separation of ophthalmopathy from stable hyperthyroidism was achieved by a 13 V-J model.

The J gene is TRBJ1-6, the V gene TRBV30; no firm D call. Specimen: peripheral blood mononuclear cells (PBMCs), collected at new diagnosis, from a patient treated with antithyroid drugs. The sequence came from a woman aged 18-30 years with Graves disease. CDR3 protein: CAWTAPNSPLHF. The CDR3 DNA reads TGTGCCTGGACCGCCCCTAATTCACCCCTCCACTTT.